This T cell receptor beta chain stems from a study of blood T cell repertoires in COVID-19. This clone was counted a few times. Here immunoSEQ multiplex PCR was the method, and the copy in TCRdb shows in-frame clones only, minus some. This table has 200,000 to 250,000 clones, around 84% appearing once. The sample comprised peripheral blood. The sequence came from a woman younger than 30 with acute or convalescent COVID-19.

The CDR3 here is CAISENGQGANEQYF. The CDR3 DNA reads as TGTGCCATCAGTGAGAACGGACAGGGCGCCAACGAGCAGTACTTC. The chain has TRBV10-3 and TRBJ2-7, with 8 bases lining up with TRBD1. The CDR3 is made up of 15 amino acids. Trimming cost V 2 bases and J 5 bases; bases outside gene matches: 8. Germline-derived CDR1 and CDR2 are ENHRY and SYGVKD.